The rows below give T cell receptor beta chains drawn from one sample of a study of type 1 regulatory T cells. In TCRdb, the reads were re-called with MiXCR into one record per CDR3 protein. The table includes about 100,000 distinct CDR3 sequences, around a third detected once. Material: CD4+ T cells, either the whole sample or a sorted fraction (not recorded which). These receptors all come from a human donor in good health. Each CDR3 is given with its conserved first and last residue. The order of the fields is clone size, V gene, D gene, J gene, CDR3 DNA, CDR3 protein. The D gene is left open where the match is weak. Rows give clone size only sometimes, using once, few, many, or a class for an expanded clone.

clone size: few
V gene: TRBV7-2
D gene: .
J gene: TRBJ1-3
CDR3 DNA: TGTGCCAGCTCGACAGGCCTAAGTGGAAACACCATATATTTT
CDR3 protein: CASSTGLSGNTIYF

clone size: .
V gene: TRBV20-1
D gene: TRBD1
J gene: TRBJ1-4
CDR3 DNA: TGCAGTGCCCAAGGGTCGGACAGGGACGAAAAACTGTTTTTT
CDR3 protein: CSAQGSDRDEKLFF

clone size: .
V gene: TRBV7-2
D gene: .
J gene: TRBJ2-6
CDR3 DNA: TGTGCCAGCAGCACTCTAGAATCTGGGACCAACGTCCTGACTTTC
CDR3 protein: CASSTLESGTNVLTF

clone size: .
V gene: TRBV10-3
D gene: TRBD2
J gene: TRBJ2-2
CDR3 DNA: TGTGCCATCACCTCTAGCGGGGCGAACACCGGGGAGCTGTTTTTT
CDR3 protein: CAITSSGANTGELFF

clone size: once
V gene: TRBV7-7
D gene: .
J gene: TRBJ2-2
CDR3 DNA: TGTGCCAGCAGCCCTATCCGGAACACCTGGGAGCTGTTTTTT
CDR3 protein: CASSPIRNTWELFF

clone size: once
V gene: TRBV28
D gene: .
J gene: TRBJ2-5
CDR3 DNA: TGTGGAATGACAGGCGGAGGCAAGTGGACCCAGTACTTC
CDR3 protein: CGMTGGGKWTQYF

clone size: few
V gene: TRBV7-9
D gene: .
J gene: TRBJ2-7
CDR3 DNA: TGTGCCAGCAAAGTAGGGACTCACTACGAGCAGTACTTC
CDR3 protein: CASKVGTHYEQYF

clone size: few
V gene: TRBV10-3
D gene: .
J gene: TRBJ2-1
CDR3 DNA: TGTGCCACCCCAGAGGACGGGAGCTCCTACAATGAGCAGTTCTTC
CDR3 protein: CATPEDGSSYNEQFF

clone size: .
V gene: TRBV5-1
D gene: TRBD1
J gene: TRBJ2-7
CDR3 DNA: TGCGCCAGCAGCCCCGGGACAGGGGGCTGGCACGAGCAGTACTTC
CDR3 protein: CASSPGTGGWHEQYF

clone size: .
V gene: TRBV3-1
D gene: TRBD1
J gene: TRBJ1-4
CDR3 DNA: TGTGCCAGCAGCTCCCCTCACAGGGGGGAAAAACTGTTTTTT
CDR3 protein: CASSSPHRGEKLFF

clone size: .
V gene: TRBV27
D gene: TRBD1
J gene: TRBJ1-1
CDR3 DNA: TGTGCCAGCAGTATTTACCGGGACAGGGTTTTGAACACTGAAGCTTTCTTT
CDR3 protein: CASSIYRDRVLNTEAFF

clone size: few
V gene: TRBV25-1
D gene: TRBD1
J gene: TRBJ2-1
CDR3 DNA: TGTGCCAGCGCTCCGGGACAGGGGTTTCACAATGAGCAGTTCTTC
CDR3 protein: CASAPGQGFHNEQFF

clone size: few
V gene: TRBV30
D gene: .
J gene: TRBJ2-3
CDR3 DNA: TGTGCCTGGAGTCTGGGTCAAACAGATACGCAGTATTTT
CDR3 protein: CAWSLGQTDTQYF

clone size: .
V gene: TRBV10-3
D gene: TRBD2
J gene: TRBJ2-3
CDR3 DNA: TGTGCCATCAGTGAGAGTAGCGGGAGCTCAGATACGCAGTATTTT
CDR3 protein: CAISESSGSSDTQYF

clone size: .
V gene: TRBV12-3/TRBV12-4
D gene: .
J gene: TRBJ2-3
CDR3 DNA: TGTGCCAGCAGCTTTTTCACAGGCGGGGACACAGATACGCAGTATTTT
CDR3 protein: CASSFFTGGDTDTQYF

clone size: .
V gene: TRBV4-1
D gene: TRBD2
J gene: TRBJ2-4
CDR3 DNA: TGCGCCAGCAGCCGCCCGGGGCGGGAGGTTACCAAAAACATTCAGTACTTC
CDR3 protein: CASSRPGREVTKNIQYF

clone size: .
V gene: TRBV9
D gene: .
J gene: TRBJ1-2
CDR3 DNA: TGTGCCAGCAGCGTAGACCTCGGGGGGGCGGGCGGCTACACCTTC
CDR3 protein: CASSVDLGGAGGYTF

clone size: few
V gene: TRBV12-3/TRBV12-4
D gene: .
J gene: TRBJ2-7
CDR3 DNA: TGTGCCAGCAGTTCCCGGTCCGACTACGAGCAGTACTTC
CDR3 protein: CASSSRSDYEQYF

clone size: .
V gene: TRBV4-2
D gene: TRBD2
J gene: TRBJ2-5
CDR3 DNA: TGTGCCAGCAGCCAAGAACTGACTAGCGGGAACCAAGAGACCCAGTACTTC
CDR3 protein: CASSQELTSGNQETQYF

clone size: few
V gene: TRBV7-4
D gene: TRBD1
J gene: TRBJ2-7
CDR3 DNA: TGTGCCAGCAGCGAAAACGAGGGCGGACAGGCCTACGAGCAGTACTTC
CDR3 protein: CASSENEGGQAYEQYF